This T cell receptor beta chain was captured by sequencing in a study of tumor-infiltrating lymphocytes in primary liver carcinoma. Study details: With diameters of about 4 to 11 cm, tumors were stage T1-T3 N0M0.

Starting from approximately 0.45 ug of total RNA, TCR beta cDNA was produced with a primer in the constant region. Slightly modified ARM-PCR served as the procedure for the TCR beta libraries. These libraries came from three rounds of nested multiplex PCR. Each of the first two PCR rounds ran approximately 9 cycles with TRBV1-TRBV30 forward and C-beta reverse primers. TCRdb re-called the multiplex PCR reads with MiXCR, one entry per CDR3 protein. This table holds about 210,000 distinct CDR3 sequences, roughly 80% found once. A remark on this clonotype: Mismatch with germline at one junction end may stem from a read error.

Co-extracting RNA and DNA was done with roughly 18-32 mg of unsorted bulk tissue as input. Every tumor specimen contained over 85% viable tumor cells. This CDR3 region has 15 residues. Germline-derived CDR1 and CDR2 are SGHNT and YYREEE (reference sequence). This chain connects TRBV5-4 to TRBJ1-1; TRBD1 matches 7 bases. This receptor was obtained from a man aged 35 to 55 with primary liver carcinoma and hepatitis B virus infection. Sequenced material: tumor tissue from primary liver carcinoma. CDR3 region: CASNLRQGGDTGAFF. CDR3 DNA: TGTGCCAGCAACTTGCGACAGGGCGGGGACACTGGAGCTTTCTTT.